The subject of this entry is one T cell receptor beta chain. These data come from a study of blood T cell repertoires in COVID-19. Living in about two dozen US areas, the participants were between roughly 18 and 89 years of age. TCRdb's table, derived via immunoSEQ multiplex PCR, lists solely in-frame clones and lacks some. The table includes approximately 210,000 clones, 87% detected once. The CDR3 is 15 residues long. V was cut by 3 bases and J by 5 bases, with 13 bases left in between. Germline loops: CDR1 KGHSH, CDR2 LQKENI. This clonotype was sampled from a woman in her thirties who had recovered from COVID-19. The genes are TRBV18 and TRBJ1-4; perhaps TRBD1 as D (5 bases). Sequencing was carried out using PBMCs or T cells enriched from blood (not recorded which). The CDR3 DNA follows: TGTGCCAGCTCACCGGACACACCAGTAAATGAAAAACTGTTTTTT. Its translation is CASSPDTPVNEKLFF.